This TCR beta chain stems from a study of long-term antiretroviral therapy in people with HIV. The assay, immunoSEQ v3.0, was run at survey level. Produced via immunoSEQ multiplex PCR; TCRdb's table is partial and in-frame only. The profile shows fewer than 45,000 clones, about 80% of them singletons. CDR1 and CDR2 from the germline V gene are SGHNT and YYREEE (reference sequence). The CDR3 loop spans 14 amino acids. V lost 4 bases and J lost 8; bases outside the gene matches: 8. The receptor was derived from a man aged 25 to 45 with HIV. V is TRBV5-4 and J is TRBJ1-4; 7 bases fit TRBD1. The specimen comprised unsorted PBMCs, sampled 3.4 years after starting antiretroviral therapy. CDR3 in amino acids: CASSDRAVGEKLFF. DNA of the CDR3: TGTGCCAGCAGCGACAGGGCCGTGGGCGAAAAACTGTTTTTT.